This T cell receptor (beta chain) stems from a study of CD8+ T cells in alopecia areata. The study's findings and limits: Relative to normal scalp, lesional scalp, especially alopecia totalis/universalis, showed higher clonality.

Investigators isolated RNA and reverse transcribed it into cDNA to act as the sequencing template. Method: immunoSEQ multiplex PCR; TCRdb's copy keeps in-frame clones and lacks some. Among fewer than 250,000 clones, 50% to 60% were seen once, and the ten largest hold about 0.65%. Treatment indicated: oral pan-JAK inhibitor, 5-10 mg twice daily. To note about this clone: Its cognate antigen is unknown.

The germline gives CDR1 MNHNS, CDR2 SASEGT. The length of the CDR3 is 15 residues. The ends were cut back, 5 bases at V and 1 base at J, with 12 bases in the middle. The chain has TRBV6-1 and TRBJ1-5; possible D gene TRBD1, 5 bases. This sequence originates from a human donor with alopecia areata. The sample was CD4+ T cells sorted from blood, taken at week 4, from a patient treated with tofacitinib. CDR3 sequence: CASSPGTVSNQPQHF. CDR3 DNA sequence: TGTGCCAGCAGTCCCGGGACGGTAAGCAATCAGCCCCAGCATTTT.